This T cell receptor (beta chain) appears in the sequencing data of a study of control samples from healthy donors and cancer patients. This CDR3 spans 12 amino acids. With 3 bases clipped from V and 11 bases from J, the junction kept 7 bases outside the gene matches. Per the germline V gene, CDR1 is DFQATT and CDR2 is SNEGSKA (reference sequence). The protocol was immunoSEQ multiplex PCR, while the TCRdb copy is restricted to in-frame clones and leaves out a portion. This table has 150,000 or so clones, 92% appearing once. This rearrangement joins TRBV20-1 to TRBJ1-5; 7 nucleotides match TRBD1. Source material: blood. This TCR came from a woman in her twenties or thirties in good health. CDR3 residues: CSASHRGRTQHF. In nucleotides, the CDR3 is TGCAGTGCTAGTCACAGGGGCAGGACCCAGCATTTT.